This TCR beta chain was profiled in a study of post-analysis software for immune sequencing data (dated by TCRdb to 2013 to 2016). The study in broad terms: The recorded disease courses included relapsing-remitting, secondary progressive and progressive-relapsing multiple sclerosis, and some patients had no subtype annotation. Patient repertoires were compared against roughly 12 previously published healthy control repertoires from donors aged about 6 to 27 years. A subset of samples was prepared in parallel using single-end sample barcoding, then pooled and co-amplified after Illumina adapter ligation.

To demonstrate the VDJtools post-analysis software, the study profiled TCR beta repertoires from the peripheral blood of about a dozen young patients with multiple sclerosis. The multiple sclerosis patients were children and adolescents between about 6 and 16 years of age. What the work shows at the level of the full study, not this receptor alone: The control group was slightly older than the multiple sclerosis patient group. Significantly higher frequencies in patients than in controls were found for several TRBV segments, including TRBV5-6, TRBV5-1 and TRBV20-1. Direct clustering with F measure showed strong co-clustering of samples prepared in the same batch, prompting a batch-effect correction. Normalized Chao1 diversity was significantly lower in multiple sclerosis patients than controls, suggesting substantial peripheral T-cell clonal expansion.

This clonotype was seen a handful of times. This receptor's antigen is unknown. No base-level quality is on record; no much larger clone is a single base apart. Receptor amplification or capture employed PCR. Instrument on record: Illumina HiSeq 2500. To reduce PCR and sequencing biases, unique molecular identifiers were built into the TCR beta cDNA libraries. Roughly 0.5 million cDNA molecules were obtained per 1 to 10 million input T cells, so each molecule approximated one T cell. The patient libraries were prepared and sequenced using the same protocol as the earlier healthy control dataset. Within a given batch, samples were prepared together, multiplexed and sequenced on the same HiSeq lane. Regarding the original processing steps: Raw barcoded reads were processed with MIGEC, discarding single-read molecular identifier groups before consensus assembly and CDR3 extraction. Clonotype tables were post-analysed with VDJtools, and diversity was normalized by down-sampling all datasets to the smallest sample size. Repertoire overlap clustering matched CDR3 amino acid but not nucleotide sequences to correct batch-related cross-sample contamination. TCRdb reworked the public reads: Q25 trimming with fastp, MiXCR clone assembly, productive beta chains retained. Entries that share a CDR3 protein sequence are merged under the most common genes and DNA. In this record, the V and J calls reflect TCRdb's handling and not the investigators' own analysis. The table for this sample lists under 200,000 distinct CDR3 sequences; 25% to 35% of them were counted only once. The ten most abundant clones make up nearly 3.5% of the sample.

The germline V gene supplies CDR1 SGHRS and CDR2 YFSETQ. The CDR3 spans 14 residues, from the cysteine through the phenylalanine. The entry retains the CDR3 DNA only, 42 bases that are in frame from base 1. Cut back by 3 bases and 5 bases, the V and J ends lie 14 bases apart. This receptor was obtained from a girl aged 2 to 17 with multiple sclerosis. The sample was blood. The V and J segments used are TRBV5-1 and TRBJ2-5; a weak D assignment points to TRBD1 (6 bases agree). The CDR3 reads as follows: CASSSGAGRETQYF. The DNA reads TGCGCCAGCAGCTCAGGGGCTGGGCGGGAGACCCAGTACTTC.